A single sample is the source of the 25 T cell receptor beta chains below, sequenced in a study of cytotoxic CD8 clonotypes in ibrutinib-treated CLL. Assay used: immunoSEQ multiplex PCR; TCRdb lists only in-frame clones, some missing. The sample records roughly 76,000 clones, over 75% being singletons. The sequences come from PBMCs, collected at disease progression, from a patient treated with ibrutinib. The receptors originated from a human donor with chronic lymphocytic leukemia.

The CDR3: CASSSRDTPSNQPQHF. The CDR3 nucleotides read TGTGCCAGCAGCTCCCGGGACACTCCTAGCAATCAGCCCCAGCATTTT. V gene TRBV5-6 combines with J gene TRBJ1-5, with D maybe TRBD1 (6 bases). Germline V lookup: CDR1 SGHDT, CDR2 YYEEEE. The V end lost 3 bases, the J end lost 0 bases, and 13 bases lay between the germline ends. The CDR3 loop spans 16 amino acids.

The chain links TRBV6-5 to TRBJ1-5; no clear D. V was shortened by 5 bases and J by 0 bases, with 11 bases between the two germline ends. The germline gives CDR1 MNHEY, CDR2 SVGAGI. CDR3 length: 15 amino acids. The CDR3 bases are TGTGCCAGCAGTCCGGACGGCGATAGCAATCAGCCCCAGCATTTT. Its protein is CASSPDGDSNQPQHF.

The rearrangement joins TRBV6-1 to TRBJ1-4; possible D gene TRBD1, 6 bases. The V end was cut by 8 bases, the J end by 4 bases, with 14 bases between. CDR1 is MNHNS, CDR2 SASEGT, per germline. The CDR3 is made up of 14 amino acids. As DNA, the CDR3 is TGTGCCAGCTTTTTGGGAGGGGGTAATGAAAAACTGTTTTTT. It codes for CASFLGGGNEKLFF.

This clone was seen a single time. This rearrangement joins TRBV12-5 to TRBJ1-5, with no clear D. CDR1 is LGHNT, CDR2 FRNRAP, per germline. The CDR3 runs to 14 residues. V lost 0 bases and J lost 5, with 8 bases in between. The chain's CDR3 is CASGLVRGDQPQHF. The CDR3, as DNA: TGTGCTAGTGGTTTGGTACGCGGGGATCAGCCCCAGCATTTT. Combining the CDR3 with reference TRBV12-5 and TRBJ1-5 gives the whole variable domain DARVTQTPRHKVTEMGQEVTMRCQPILGHNTVFWYRQTMMQGLELLAYFRNRAPLDDSGMPKDRFSAEMPDATLATLKIQPSEPRDSAVYFCASGLVRGDQPQHFGDGTRLSIL.

This rearrangement joins TRBV30 to TRBJ2-1, with D possibly TRBD2 on 6 matching bases. Trimming shortened V by 1 base and J by 1 base, and 11 bases separated the two germline ends. The CDR3 sequence is 15 residues long. CDR1 and CDR2 (germline): GTSNPN, SVGIG (reference sequence). This chain's CDR3 is CAWSGGEWSYNEQFF. The CDR3, as DNA: TGTGCCTGGAGTGGGGGGGAGTGGTCCTACAATGAGCAGTTCTTC.

The chain joins TRBV9 to TRBJ2-3; D gene ambiguous. V lost 4 bases, J lost 7 bases, and 10 bases lay in between. CDR1 is SGDLS, CDR2 YYNGEE, per germline. This CDR3 is built from 12 residues. The CDR3 sequence: CASSPVRHTQYF. The CDR3 nucleotides are TGTGCCAGCAGCCCCGTCCGGCATACGCAGTATTTT.

The rearrangement links TRBV6-6 to TRBJ2-7; D call uncertain. The CDR3 totals 13 residues. CDR1 is MNHNY and CDR2 is SVGAGI in the germline V gene (reference sequence). Trimming left V 6 bases short and J 6 bases short, with 15 bases between. The CDR3, as DNA: TGTGCCAGCAGCTCCACGGATCAAGGCGAGCAGTACTTC. Residues: CASSSTDQGEQYF.

Here the CDR3 DNA reads TGTGCCAGCAGGGGGAACACTGAAGCTTTCTTT. Amino acids: CASRGNTEAFF. The V and J genes are TRBV14 and TRBJ1-1; D ambiguous. From germline, CDR1 is SGHDN and CDR2 FVKESK. Trimming shortened V by 6 bases and J by 1 base, and 3 bases separated the two germline ends. CDR3 length: 11 residues.

V gene TRBV5-5 combines with J gene TRBJ2-2, with 8 nucleotides matching TRBD1. This CDR3 is 15 amino acids long. Germline CDR1 reads SGHKS; CDR2 reads YYEKEE (reference sequence). V gave up 0 bases and J gave up 4 bases; unmatched junction bases: 2. The CDR3 loop is CASSLGTGSTGELFF. The CDR3 DNA follows: TGTGCCAGCAGCTTGGGGACAGGGTCCACCGGGGAGCTGTTTTTT.

The chain links TRBV19 to TRBJ2-2; D is perhaps TRBD2 (5 bases). The ends were cut back, 3 bases at V and 7 bases at J, with 15 bases in the middle. This CDR3 has 15 residues. Germline V lookup: CDR1 LNHDA, CDR2 SQIVND (reference sequence). The DNA for the CDR3 is TGTGCCAGTAGTATGGTGGGGAGTGGGGACGGGGAGCTGTTTTTT. This codes for CASSMVGSGDGELFF.

This chain uses TRBV14 with TRBJ1-5, with no clear D. CDR3 length equals 14 residues. CDR1 and CDR2 from the germline V gene are SGHDN and FVKESK. Trimming took off 4 bases at V and 2 bases at J, with 9 bases between the two ends. The CDR3: CASSPQRRNQPQHF. CDR3 sequence (DNA): TGTGCCAGCAGCCCCCAAAGGCGCAATCAGCCCCAGCATTTT.

The chain carries TRBV5-4 and TRBJ1-2, with D possibly being TRBD1 (5 bases). Deletions cut 4 bases from V and 4 bases from J, with 17 bases between. Germline CDR1 SGHNT, CDR2 YYREEE (reference sequence). The CDR3 is 15 residues long. The CDR3 nucleotides are TGTGCCAGCAGCACCGGACTAACAGGCGCCTATGGCTACACCTTC. It is translated as CASSTGLTGAYGYTF.

The gene calls are TRBV6-5 and TRBJ1-5; the D gene is possibly TRBD1 (5 bases). Trimming took off 5 bases at V and 6 bases at J, with 11 bases between the two ends. This CDR3 has 13 amino acids. Germline V gives CDR1 MNHEY, CDR2 SVGAGI. CDR3 sequence: CASSIRQSQPQHF. The CDR3 DNA reads TGTGCCAGCAGTATCCGACAGAGTCAGCCCCAGCATTTT.

This clone occurred a few times. This chain joins TRBV7-9 and TRBJ1-1; D gene ambiguous. This CDR3 region has 15 residues. Germline assignment: CDR1 SEHNR and CDR2 FQNEAQ (reference sequence). V shed 5 bases and J shed 0 bases, with 13 bases lying between them. The CDR3 loop is CASSLEVGMNTEAFF. In DNA form, the CDR3 reads TGTGCCAGCAGCCTTGAGGTGGGGATGAACACTGAAGCTTTCTTT.

The sample holds a few counts of this clone. The chain recombines TRBV10-2 with TRBJ1-3; D gene unclear. V shed 3 bases and J shed 2 bases, with 8 bases lying between them. The germline V gene encodes CDR1 WSHSY and CDR2 SAAADI. This CDR3 has 14 residues. The CDR3 is CASSEISTGNTIYF. DNA of the CDR3: TGCGCCAGCAGTGAAATAAGTACTGGAAACACCATATATTTT.

This chain joins TRBV6-6 and TRBJ1-2; D remains unclear. V was clipped by 6 bases and J by 3 bases, with 11 bases between them. The CDR3 extends over 13 amino acids. The germline V gene encodes CDR1 MNHNY and CDR2 SVGAGI (reference sequence). In DNA, the CDR3 is TGTGCCAGCAGGCCAATAGGGCACTATGGCTACACCTTC. Protein sequence: CASRPIGHYGYTF.

The chain is built from TRBV25-1 and TRBJ1-1, with D possibly being TRBD1 (5 bases). Germline V lookup: CDR1 MGHDK, CDR2 SYGVNS. This CDR3 comprises 15 residues. V was shortened by 0 bases and J by 7 bases, with 15 bases between the two germline ends. DNA for the CDR3: TGTGCCAGCAGTGAATATGGGGCGGTACAAAGTGAAGCTTTCTTT. This sequence encodes CASSEYGAVQSEAFF.

The count of this clone is one. The chain employs TRBV5-1 and TRBJ2-2, with a weak D call TRBD1 (6 bases). There are 16 residues in the CDR3. V dropped 8 bases and J dropped 1 base, with 18 bases sitting between them. Per germline, CDR1 SGHRS and CDR2 YFSETQ. The CDR3 nucleotides read TGCGCCAGTCACCGGGACACAATAAAGAACACCGGGGAGCTGTTTTTT. This translates into CASHRDTIKNTGELFF.

There are a few counts of this clone. This chain connects TRBV4-1 to TRBJ2-1, with D possibly being TRBD1 or TRBD2 (5 bases each). Germline assignment: CDR1 MGHRA and CDR2 YSYEKL. V lost 0 bases to trimming and J lost 2 bases, with 14 bases between them. This CDR3 spans 17 amino acids. CDR3: CASSQEGRPMAYNEQFF. The DNA for the CDR3 is TGCGCCAGCAGCCAAGAGGGACGTCCTATGGCCTACAATGAGCAGTTCTTC.

The chain joins TRBV4-1 to TRBJ1-5; D may be TRBD1 (5 bases). The length of the CDR3 is 15 residues. Trimming stripped 0 bases from V and 10 bases from J, with 16 bases between. In germline, CDR1 is MGHRA, CDR2 YSYEKL. This CDR3 is CASSQDRGWGNPQHF. As DNA, the CDR3 is TGCGCCAGCAGCCAAGATCGGGGGTGGGGCAATCCCCAGCATTTT.

J is TRBJ2-1 and V is TRBV6-4; TRBD1 aligns across 7 bases. CDR1 and CDR2 (germline): MRHNA, SNTAGT. The CDR3 sequence is 15 residues long. V shed 4 bases, J shed 8 bases, and the junction held 11 bases outside the gene matches. The CDR3 region is CASSVALGTVDEQFF. In DNA form, the CDR3 reads TGTGCCAGCAGTGTGGCGTTAGGGACAGTTGATGAGCAGTTCTTC.

In this sample, this clone turned up a few times. This chain connects TRBV27 to TRBJ2-7; D is undetermined. The CDR3 is 13 amino acids. The germline V gene has CDR1 MNHEY and CDR2 SMNVEV (reference sequence). V was trimmed by 6 bases and J by 7 bases, leaving 16 bases between them. CDR3 coding DNA: TGTGCCAGCAGCCCGAAAATATATGGAGAGCAGTACTTC. This translates into CASSPKIYGEQYF.

The genes are TRBV18 and TRBJ2-7, with 7 bases aligning to TRBD2. The CDR3 consists of 15 residues. Germline trimming cut 3 bases from V and 0 bases from J; bases unmatched to any gene: 5. CDR1 is KGHSH, CDR2 LQKENI, per germline. The CDR3: CASSPGTTSSYEQYF. CDR3 in DNA: TGTGCCAGCTCACCCGGGACTACCTCCTCCTACGAGCAGTACTTC.

This clone was counted a single time. The chain combines TRBV5-6 with TRBJ1-2, with 9 bases fitting TRBD1. CDR3 length: 17 amino acids. The germline V gene has CDR1 SGHDT and CDR2 YYEEEE. Unmatched junction bases numbered 8, after V lost 2 bases and J lost 0 bases. The CDR3 sequence: CASSFTGGVHSNYGYTF. In nucleotides, the CDR3 is TGTGCCAGCAGCTTCACAGGGGGCGTCCACTCTAACTATGGCTACACCTTC. The variable domain in full, completed from reference TRBV5-6 and TRBJ1-2, reads DAGVTQSPTHLIKTRGQQVTLRCSPKSGHDTVSWYQQALGQGPQFIFQYYEEEERQRGNFPDRFSGHQFPNYSSELNVNALLLGDSALYLCASSFTGGVHSNYGYTFGSGTRLTVV.

This clone was recorded once. V is TRBV5-1 and J is TRBJ1-5; D gene ambiguous. The CDR3 loop spans 14 amino acids. Germline V gene data show CDR1 as SGHRS and CDR2 as YFSETQ. The V and J ends lost 0 bases and 3 bases respectively, with 7 bases between them. CDR3 bases: TGCGCCAGCAGCTTGGGGCAGATCAATCAGCCCCAGCATTTT. It codes for CASSLGQINQPQHF.